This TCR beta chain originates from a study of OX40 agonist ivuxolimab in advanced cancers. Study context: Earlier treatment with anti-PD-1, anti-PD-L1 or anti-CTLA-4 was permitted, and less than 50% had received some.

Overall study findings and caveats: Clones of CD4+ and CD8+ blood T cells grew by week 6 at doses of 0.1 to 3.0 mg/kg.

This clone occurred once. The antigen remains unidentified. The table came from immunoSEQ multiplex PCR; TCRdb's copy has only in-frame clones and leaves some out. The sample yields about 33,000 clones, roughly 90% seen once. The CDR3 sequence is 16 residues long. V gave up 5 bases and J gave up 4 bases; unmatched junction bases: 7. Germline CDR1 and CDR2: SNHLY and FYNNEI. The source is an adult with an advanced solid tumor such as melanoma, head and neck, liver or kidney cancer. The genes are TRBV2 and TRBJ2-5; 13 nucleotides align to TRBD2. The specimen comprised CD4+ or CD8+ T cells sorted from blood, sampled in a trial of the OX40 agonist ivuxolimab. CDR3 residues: CASSSRTSGSTETQYF. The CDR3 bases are TGTGCCAGCAGTTCAAGGACTAGCGGGAGTACAGAGACCCAGTACTTC.